The 32 T cell receptor beta chains below were found in one sample sequenced in a study of blood T cell repertoires in COVID-19. Using immunoSEQ multiplex PCR, the repertoire was profiled, and TCRdb retains in-frame clones only, with some absent. The table includes fewer than 300,000 clones, about 93% detected once. Source material: PBMCs or T cells enriched from blood (not recorded which). Receptor source: a woman aged 25 to 39 who had recovered from COVID-19.

The chain employs TRBV11-2 and TRBJ1-5, with D perhaps TRBD1 (6 bases). The ends were cut back, 0 bases at V and 3 bases at J, with 9 bases in the middle. Looked up from germline, CDR1 is SGHAT and CDR2 is FQNNGV. The CDR3 is 15 residues long. The CDR3 reads CASSLDRGPNQPQHF. As DNA, the CDR3 is TGTGCCAGCAGCTTAGACAGGGGTCCCAATCAGCCCCAGCATTTT.

This rearrangement joins TRBV30 to TRBJ1-3, with D unresolved. The length of the CDR3 is 14 residues. Germline V gene lookup returns CDR1 GTSNPN and CDR2 SVGIG (reference sequence). The ends were cut back, 5 bases at V and 4 bases at J, with 15 bases in the middle. The CDR3 loop reads CAWARGRVGNTIYF. CDR3 bases: TGTGCCTGGGCCCGAGGGAGGGTCGGAAACACCATATATTTT.

This clone is a singleton in its sample. The chain combines TRBV14 with TRBJ2-1; 13 bases align to TRBD2. The CDR3 runs to 14 residues. The trim removed 6 bases at V and 9 bases at J, leaving 5 bases unmatched. Germline lookup yields CDR1 SGHDN and CDR2 FVKESK. In nucleotides, the CDR3 is TGTGCCAGCAGACCGGGACTAGCGGGGTCTGAGCAGTTCTTC. The encoded protein is CASRPGLAGSEQFF.

The rearrangement links TRBV5-1 to TRBJ2-2; 13 nucleotides agree with TRBD2. The CDR3 sequence is 17 residues long. Germline V gives CDR1 SGHRS, CDR2 YFSETQ. V lost 0 bases to trimming and J lost 5 bases; unmatched junction nucleotides: 4. CDR3 bases: TGCGCCAGCAGCTTGGAGGGACTAGCGGGATATACCGGGGAGCTGTTTTTT. Amino acid sequence: CASSLEGLAGYTGELFF.

The V and J genes are TRBV28 and TRBJ1-4; tentative D call: TRBD1 (5 bases). The V gene lost 7 bases and the J gene lost 7 bases, with 19 bases spanning the gap. The CDR3 is 15 amino acids. The germline V gene has CDR1 MDHEN and CDR2 SYDVKM. DNA of the CDR3: TGTGCCAGCACCCCGAACGCCAGGGATCCTGAAAAACTGTTTTTT. Translation: CASTPNARDPEKLFF.

The rearrangement uses TRBV9 and TRBJ2-1, with a weak D call TRBD1 (5 bases). The CDR3 length is 14 residues. The germline V gene has CDR1 SGDLS and CDR2 YYNGEE. The V and J ends lost 4 bases and 6 bases respectively, with 14 bases between them. In DNA, the CDR3 is TGTGCCAGCAGCCAGACGGGCCAGGGCAATGAGCAGTTCTTC. It translates to CASSQTGQGNEQFF. The variable domain in full, with the rest retrieved from reference TRBV9 and TRBJ2-1, is DSGVTQTPKHLITATGQRVTLRCSPRSGDLSVYWYQQSLDQGLQFLIQYYNGEERAKGNILERFSAQQFPDLHSELNLSSLELGDSALYFCASSQTGQGNEQFFGPGTRLTVL.

The J gene is TRBJ2-5, the V gene TRBV9, with 10 nucleotides matching TRBD1. Trimming removed 3 bases from V and 5 bases from J; junction bases left unmatched: 7. The CDR3 consists of 15 residues. Germline-derived CDR1 and CDR2 are SGDLS and YYNGEE. The CDR3 region is CASSARDRGGETQYF. CDR3 sequence (DNA): TGTGCCAGCAGCGCCCGGGACAGGGGCGGGGAGACCCAGTACTTC.

V and J are TRBV6-5 and TRBJ1-1, with a possible D match to TRBD1 (6 bases). Trimming removed 8 bases at V and 5 bases at J, with 18 bases between. The germline V gene encodes CDR1 MNHEY and CDR2 SVGAGI. The CDR3 consists of 14 residues. CDR3 sequence (DNA): TGTGCCAGCTATATGGGGGCTGCTTATACTGAAGCTTTCTTT. This codes for CASYMGAAYTEAFF.

The genes are TRBV19 and TRBJ2-7; 9 nucleotides align to TRBD2. The CDR3 spans 15 residues. J gave up 3 bases and V 3 bases, and 6 bases lay outside the gene matches. CDR1 is LNHDA and CDR2 is SQIVND in the germline V gene (reference sequence). CDR3 DNA sequence: TGTGCCAGTAGTATGAGGGGACTAGCAGGCTACGAGCAGTACTTC. It codes for CASSMRGLAGYEQYF. Filled out from reference TRBV19 and TRBJ2-7, the complete variable domain reads DGGITQSPKYLFRKEGQNVTLSCEQNLNHDAMYWYRQDPGQGLRLIYYSQIVNDFQKGDIAEGYSVSREKKESFPLTVTSAQKNPTAFYLCASSMRGLAGYEQYFGPGTRLTVT.

The gene calls are TRBV4-2 and TRBJ2-1; 16 bases are shared with TRBD2. The V and J ends lost 0 bases and 6 bases, in that order; junction bases with no gene match: 8. Germline V gives CDR1 LGHNA, CDR2 YNFKEQ. The CDR3 sequence is 19 residues long. The CDR3 coding sequence is TGTGCCAGCAGCCAAGACCGCGGGACTAGCGGGAGGGCCTTCAATGAGCAGTTCTTC. Its translation: CASSQDRGTSGRAFNEQFF.

V usage is TRBV9 and J usage is TRBJ1-4; 10 bases match TRBD1. CDR1 is SGDLS and CDR2 is YYNGEE in the germline V gene. V was pared by 3 bases and J by 7 bases, with 3 bases of the junction left unmatched. The CDR3 is 14 amino acids. In nucleotides, the CDR3 is TGTGCCAGCAGCGCCGGGACAGGGGCTGAAAAACTGTTTTTT. It is translated as CASSAGTGAEKLFF.

The chain joins TRBV29-1 to TRBJ2-5, with D tentatively TRBD2 (6 bases). This CDR3 is built from 14 residues. Trimming removed 7 bases from V and 7 bases from J, with 22 bases in between. Germline V lookup: CDR1 SQVTM, CDR2 ANQGSEA. As DNA, the CDR3 is TGCAGCGGGATGGGGGACGGCCCGCGGGGGACCCAGTACTTC. The encoded protein is CSGMGDGPRGTQYF.

The chain carries TRBV28 and TRBJ2-1; possible D gene TRBD2, 6 bases. V was cut by 2 bases and J by 6 bases, with 14 bases left in between. Germline loops: CDR1 MDHEN, CDR2 SYDVKM. The CDR3 runs to 15 residues. CDR3 DNA: TGTGCCAGCAGTTTAAGGGTCGGGAGAGCCAATGAGCAGTTCTTC. It translates to CASSLRVGRANEQFF.

The CDR3 here is CASSGVGEAYNEQFF. DNA for the CDR3: TGTGCCAGCAGTGGGGTGGGGGAGGCCTACAATGAGCAGTTCTTC. The chain carries TRBV6-2 or TRBV6-3 and TRBJ2-1, with TRBD2 as a possible D gene (6 bases). Germline CDR1 and CDR2: MNHEY and SVGEGT. CDR3 length: 15 residues. V was cut by 5 bases and J by 2 bases, with 13 bases left in between.

The chain recombines TRBV5-4 with TRBJ1-2; TRBD1 is a possible D gene (6 bases). The CDR3 length is 15 residues. With 0 bases removed from V and 4 bases from J, the gap between germline ends came to 13 bases. Looked up from germline, CDR1 is SGHNT and CDR2 is YYREEE (reference sequence). CDR3: CASSLVGSRGYGYTF. As DNA, the CDR3 is TGTGCCAGCAGCTTGGTTGGTTCCAGGGGCTATGGCTACACCTTC.

The V call is TRBV3-1 (or the pseudogene TRBV3-2), the J call TRBJ2-3, with 7 nucleotides matching TRBD1. Germline V gene lookup returns CDR1 LGHDT and CDR2 YNNKEL (reference sequence). V was pared by 4 bases and J by 2 bases, with 6 bases of the junction left unmatched. The CDR3 contains 15 residues. CDR3 residues: CASSPGTAITDTQYF. As DNA, the CDR3 is TGTGCCAGCAGCCCGGGGACAGCCATCACAGATACGCAGTATTTT.

The sample holds one count of this clone. The rearrangement joins TRBV2 to TRBJ2-7, with D possibly being TRBD2 (6 bases). V was clipped by 5 bases and J by 3 bases, with 8 bases between them. CDR1 is SNHLY and CDR2 is FYNNEI in the germline V gene. The CDR3 has 12 residues. For the CDR3, the DNA is TGTGCCAGCAGTCGACTAGACTACGAGCAGTACTTC. It specifies CASSRLDYEQYF.

V and J are TRBV2 and TRBJ1-1; 8 positions agree with TRBD1. Germline CDR1 and CDR2: SNHLY and FYNNEI. This CDR3 has 17 residues. Germline trimming cut 4 bases from V and 1 base from J; bases unmatched to any gene: 11. The CDR3 coding sequence is TGTGCCAGCAGTGTAGTGGGACAGGTGTTGGCGAACACTGAAGCTTTCTTT. Protein: CASSVVGQVLANTEAFF. Complete variable domain (other parts from reference TRBV2 and TRBJ1-1): EPEVTQTPSHQVTQMGQEVILRCVPISNHLYFYWYRQILGQKVEFLVSFYNNEISEKSEIFDDQFSVERPDGSNFTLKIRSTKLEDSAMYFCASSVVGQVLANTEAFFGQGTRLTVV.

This chain connects TRBV19 to TRBJ2-1; D might be TRBD2 (5 bases). The CDR3 length is 14 residues. The germline V gene has CDR1 LNHDA and CDR2 SQIVND (reference sequence). V was pared by 7 bases and J by 5 bases, with 15 bases between. DNA of the CDR3: TGTGCCAGTATCTTAGCGAGGAGCAACAATGAGCAGTTCTTC. Translating it yields CASILARSNNEQFF.

The rearrangement links TRBV13 to TRBJ1-2; maybe TRBD1 (5 bases). This CDR3 is 15 amino acids long. Trimming stripped 0 bases from V and 3 bases from J, with 11 bases between. Germline-derived CDR1 and CDR2 are PRHDT and FYEKMQ (reference sequence). The chain's CDR3 is CASSLGLGGDYGYTF. The DNA for the CDR3 is TGTGCCAGCAGCTTAGGCCTTGGGGGGGACTATGGCTACACCTTC.

The chain recombines TRBV28 with TRBJ1-1, with D perhaps matching TRBD1 (6 bases). V lost 7 bases and J lost 5, with 20 bases in between. The CDR3 covers 15 residues. The germline gives CDR1 MDHEN, CDR2 SYDVKM. The CDR3, as DNA: TGTGCCAGCACCGAACCTGGTCGGACAGCTACTGAAGCTTTCTTT. This encodes CASTEPGRTATEAFF.

The DNA of the CDR3 is TGTGCCAGCAGCGGGACTAGCGGGACCTTGGATGAGCAGTTCTTC. Translated: CASSGTSGTLDEQFF. This rearrangement joins TRBV5-6 to TRBJ2-1, with 13 bases identical to TRBD2. Trimming cost V 4 bases and J 8 bases; bases outside gene matches: 6. The CDR3 has 15 amino acids. The germline V gene encodes CDR1 SGHDT and CDR2 YYEEEE.

CDR3 loop: CASSSGGNTGELFF. The CDR3 DNA follows: TGCGCCAGCAGCTCAGGGGGCAACACCGGGGAGCTGTTTTTT. The chain uses TRBV10-1 and TRBJ2-2; 8 bases match TRBD1. Germline V gene lookup returns CDR1 WNHNN and CDR2 SYGVQD (reference sequence). Trimming took 6 bases from V and 2 from J; bases not matched to a gene: 2. The CDR3 runs 14 residues.

The genes are TRBV27 and TRBJ2-7; 7 bases are shared with TRBD2. The V gene's germline CDR1 is MNHEY and CDR2 SMNVEV (reference sequence). The V and J ends lost 3 bases and 4 bases, in that order; junction bases with no gene match: 6. The CDR3 covers 14 residues. The CDR3 sequence: CASSFGGSSYEQYF. DNA of the CDR3: TGTGCCAGCAGTTTCGGCGGGAGCAGTTACGAGCAGTACTTC.

The rearrangement joins TRBV27 to TRBJ1-5; D gene ambiguous. The CDR3 is 15 amino acids. The germline V and J ends were trimmed by 4 bases and 1 base, with 11 bases remaining between them. Germline CDR1 MNHEY, CDR2 SMNVEV (reference sequence). The CDR3 nucleotides are TGTGCCAGCAGTTCCCCGCGAGAGAGCAATCAGCCCCAGCATTTT. Translation: CASSSPRESNQPQHF.

The chain carries TRBV15 and TRBJ1-2; D remains ambiguous. Between the trimmed V and J ends, which lost 4 bases and 1 base, there was a span of 7 bases. The CDR3 contains 13 residues. CDR1 LNHNV and CDR2 YYDKDF come from the germline V gene (reference sequence). CDR3 nucleotides: TGTGCCACCAGCATACAGTATAACTATGGCTACACCTTC. Protein: CATSIQYNYGYTF.

The chain links TRBV19 to TRBJ2-5; no clear D gene. CDR3 length: 12 residues. From germline, CDR1 is LNHDA and CDR2 SQIVND (reference sequence). The V gene lost 10 bases and the J gene lost 6 bases, with 15 bases spanning the gap. The CDR3 protein is CATDRSRKTQYF. DNA for the CDR3: TGTGCCACCGACCGGTCGCGGAAGACCCAGTACTTC.

The count of this clone is one. The gene calls are TRBV15 and TRBJ1-1; D is undetermined. CDR1 and CDR2 from the germline V gene are LNHNV and YYDKDF (reference sequence). Deletions cut 0 bases from V and 5 bases from J, with 7 bases between. The CDR3 runs 13 residues. CDR3 bases: TGTGCCACCAGCAGAGATCGGTGGACTGAAGCTTTCTTT. Its protein is CATSRDRWTEAFF.

This clone was observed once. The gene calls are TRBV4-2 and TRBJ2-1, with a tentative D call TRBD1 (6 bases). The CDR3 runs to 16 residues. Germline V gene sequence: CDR1 LGHNA, CDR2 YNFKEQ. V was pared by 4 bases and J by 0 bases, with 13 bases between. The CDR3 nucleotides are TGTGCCAGCAGCCCCCTGATGACAGGCTCCTACAATGAGCAGTTCTTC. It yields the protein CASSPLMTGSYNEQFF.

This chain joins TRBV27 and TRBJ2-1; 13 bases agree with TRBD2. Germline trimming cut 2 bases from V and 9 bases from J; bases unmatched to any gene: 4. The CDR3 extends over 15 amino acids. In germline, CDR1 is MNHEY, CDR2 SMNVEV (reference sequence). The CDR3 reads CASSLRLAGGSEQFF. The CDR3 DNA sequence: TGTGCCAGCAGTTTAAGACTAGCGGGAGGAAGTGAGCAGTTCTTC.

The chain links TRBV4-1 to TRBJ2-2, with D unresolved. Germline-derived CDR1 and CDR2 are MGHRA and YSYEKL. Trimming stripped 1 base from V and 0 bases from J, with 6 bases between. The length of the CDR3 is 15 residues. CDR3 DNA: TGCGCCAGCAGCCAAGTGTATTCGAACACCGGGGAGCTGTTTTTT. Amino acid sequence: CASSQVYSNTGELFF.

The chain couples TRBV28 to TRBJ2-7; D is unresolved. The CDR3 contains 15 residues. Trimming removed 6 bases at V and 3 bases at J, with 18 bases between. Germline V gene data show CDR1 as MDHEN and CDR2 as SYDVKM. CDR3 region: CASSQTGTAYYEQYF. Here the CDR3 DNA reads TGTGCCAGCAGCCAGACCGGAACAGCCTACTACGAGCAGTACTTC. Full variable domain (rest looked up from reference TRBV28 and TRBJ2-7): DVKVTQSSRYLVKRTGEKVFLECVQDMDHENMFWYRQDPGLGLRLIYFSYDVKMKEKGDIPEGYSVSREKKERFSLILESASTNQTSMYLCASSQTGTAYYEQYFGPGTRLTVT.